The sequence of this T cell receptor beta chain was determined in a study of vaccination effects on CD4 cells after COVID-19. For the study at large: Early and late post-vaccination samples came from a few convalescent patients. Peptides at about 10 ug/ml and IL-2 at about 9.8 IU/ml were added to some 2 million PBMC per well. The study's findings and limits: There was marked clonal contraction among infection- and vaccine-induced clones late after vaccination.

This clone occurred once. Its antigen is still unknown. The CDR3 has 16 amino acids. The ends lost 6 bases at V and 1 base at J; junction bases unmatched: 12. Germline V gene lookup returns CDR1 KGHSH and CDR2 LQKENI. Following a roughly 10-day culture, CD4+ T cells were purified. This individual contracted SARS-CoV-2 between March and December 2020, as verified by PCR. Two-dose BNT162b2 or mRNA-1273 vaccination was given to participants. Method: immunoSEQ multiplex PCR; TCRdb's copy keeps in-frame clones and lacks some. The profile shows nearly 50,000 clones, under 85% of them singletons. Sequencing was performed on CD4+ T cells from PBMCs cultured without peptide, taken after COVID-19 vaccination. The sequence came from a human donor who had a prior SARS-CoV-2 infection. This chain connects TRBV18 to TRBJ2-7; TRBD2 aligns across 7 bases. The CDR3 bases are TGTGCCAGCTCGACCAAATCGGGACTAAAATCCTACGAGCAGTACTTC. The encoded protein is CASSTKSGLKSYEQYF. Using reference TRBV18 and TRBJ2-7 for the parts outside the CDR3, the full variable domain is NAGVMQNPRHLVRRRGQEARLRCSPMKGHSHVYWYRQLPEEGLKFMVYLQKENIIDESGMPKERFSAEFPKEGPSILRIQQVVRGDSAAYFCASSTKSGLKSYEQYFGPGTRLTVT.